The clone carrying this T cell receptor (beta chain) was detected a few times. Its specificity is not known. The sample originates from a study of cytomegalovirus exposure and HLA in healthy donors. Primers included in the PCR were 60 Vbeta and 13 Jbeta primers. Method: immunoSEQ multiplex PCR; TCRdb's copy keeps in-frame clones and lacks some. The repertoire holds about 80,000 clones, with 70% to 85% as singletons. Germline loops: CDR1 MNHNS, CDR2 SASEGT. The V end was cut by 8 bases, the J end by 8 bases, with 14 bases between. This CDR3 comprises 12 residues. Regarding the study as a whole: Immune exposure data for these donors was limited to CMV serostatus. Prior analysis indicated that the majority of TCR beta V segments exhibited productivity approximately 87% or approximately 30% of the time.

The specimen sequenced was PBMCs. The sequence came from a human donor in good health. The V and J genes are TRBV6-1 and TRBJ2-3; D call uncertain. This chain's CDR3 is CASSRGPSTQYF. The CDR3 DNA follows: TGTGCCAGCTCCCGTGGCCCCAGTACGCAGTATTTT.